The sequence of this T cell receptor (beta chain) was determined in a study of regulatory T cells in long-lasting Graves disease. Findings of the study overall: More public clonotypes were shared by persistent patients (about 2,700) than by new patients (roughly 910).

This CDR3 is 13 amino acids long. CDR1 and CDR2 from the germline V gene are MDHEN and SYDVKM. The V end was cut by 6 bases, the J end by 6 bases, with 9 bases between. This clonotype was counted a single time. Its antigen remains unknown. The time point: newly diagnosed GD, antithyroid drugs for less than 3 months. There was RNA extracted from PBMCs, and the TCR library was made from it. With iRepertoire HTBI primers and Arm-PCR of CDR3 regions, TCR beta libraries were built. As originally analysed: Samples collectively showed around 56 TRBV and roughly 15 TRBJ segments. MiXCR was run by TCRdb on the multiplex PCR reads, yielding one entry per CDR3 protein. The V and J calls were not made by the authors but by TCRdb's processing. This table has roughly 400,000 distinct CDR3 sequences, around 16% appearing once. The same sample was also studied in work on T cells in Graves' hyperthyroidism and ophthalmopathy. As that report states: With a duration under 2 months, the hyperthyroidism was newly diagnosed in patients aged 18 to 65.

The receptor was isolated from a woman in her 40s with Graves disease. The source was peripheral blood mononuclear cells (PBMCs), collected at new diagnosis, from a patient treated with antithyroid drugs. This chain uses TRBV28 with TRBJ1-6; unclear D gene. CDR3 region: CASREESNSPLHF. The CDR3 bases are TGTGCCAGCAGAGAAGAAAGTAATTCACCCCTCCACTTT. Full variable domain (remainder filled in from reference TRBV28 and TRBJ1-6): DVKVTQSSRYLVKRTGEKVFLECVQDMDHENMFWYRQDPGLGLRLIYFSYDVKMKEKGDIPEGYSVSREKKERFSLILESASTNQTSMYLCASREESNSPLHFGNGTRLTVT.